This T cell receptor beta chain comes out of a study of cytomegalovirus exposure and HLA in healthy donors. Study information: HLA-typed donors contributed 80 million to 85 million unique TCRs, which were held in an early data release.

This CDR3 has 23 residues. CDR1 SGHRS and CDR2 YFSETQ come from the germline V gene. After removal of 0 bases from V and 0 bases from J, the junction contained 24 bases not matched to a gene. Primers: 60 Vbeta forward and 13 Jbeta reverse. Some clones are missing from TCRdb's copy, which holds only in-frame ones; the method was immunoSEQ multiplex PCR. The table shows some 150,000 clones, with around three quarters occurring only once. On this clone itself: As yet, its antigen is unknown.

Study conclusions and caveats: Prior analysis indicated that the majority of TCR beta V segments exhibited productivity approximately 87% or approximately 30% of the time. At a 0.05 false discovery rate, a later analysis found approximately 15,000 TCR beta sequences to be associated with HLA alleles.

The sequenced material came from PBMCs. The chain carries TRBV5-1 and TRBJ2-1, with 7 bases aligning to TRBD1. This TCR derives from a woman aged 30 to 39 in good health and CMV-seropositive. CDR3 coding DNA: TGCGCCAGCAGCTTGGATTATAAGACCGGGACAGTTGGCTTCCTGAGCTCCTACAATGAGCAGTTCTTC. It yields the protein CASSLDYKTGTVGFLSSYNEQFF.